The rows below give T cell receptor beta chains drawn from one sample of a study of sequential checkpoint blockade in melanoma. Assay: immunoSEQ multiplex PCR; the TCRdb copy retains only in-frame clones and omits some. Of some 15,000 clones in the sample, 90% to 95% were seen once. Sequencing was performed on CD8+ T cells sorted from blood (inferred from file names), taken from a patient given nivolumab and ipilimumab in sequence. All receptors come from a human donor with melanoma. Each CDR3 is given with its conserved first and last residue. Fields, in order: V gene, J gene, clone size, D gene, CDR3 protein, CDR3 DNA. D genes are given only for firm matches. Rows may omit the clone size; those that give it use once, few, many or a size class.

TRBV7-6	TRBJ1-1	once	-	CASSFADTEAFF	TGTGCCAGCAGCTTTGCGGACACTGAAGCTTTCTTT
TRBV7-3	TRBJ1-2	-	-	CASSLMAGSNYGYTF	TGTGCCAGCAGCTTAATGGCGGGATCTAACTATGGCTACACCTTC
TRBV28	TRBJ1-1	-	-	CASSLTRVEAFF	TGTGCCAGCAGTTTAACCCGGGTGGAAGCTTTCTTT
TRBV15	TRBJ2-3	-	-	CATSREGPGADTQYF	TGTGCCACCAGCAGAGAGGGCCCAGGGGCAGATACGCAGTATTTT
TRBV5-6	TRBJ1-1	-	TRBD1	CASRFSTGGYTEAFF	TGTGCCAGCAGGTTTTCGACAGGGGGGTACACTGAAGCTTTCTTT
TRBV6-6	TRBJ1-4	-	-	CASSVEGVLGEKLFF	TGTGCCAGCAGTGTAGAGGGGGTCTTGGGTGAAAAACTGTTTTTT
TRBV19	TRBJ1-6	-	-	CASSLTGGGTSPLHF	TGTGCCAGTAGTTTGACCGGCGGGGGAACTTCACCCCTCCACTTT
TRBV5-5	TRBJ1-2	-	TRBD1	CASRFPGTGIGYTF	TGTGCCAGCAGGTTTCCCGGGACAGGGATTGGCTACACCTTC
TRBV27	TRBJ1-2	-	TRBD1	CASSLGAGTGGPLHYGYTF	TGTGCCAGCAGTTTGGGGGCCGGGACAGGGGGTCCCCTTCACTATGGCTACACCTTC
TRBV7-9	TRBJ2-7	-	-	CASSLPGRYEQYF	TGTGCCAGCAGCTTACCAGGCAGATACGAGCAGTACTTC
TRBV29-1	TRBJ2-7	-	TRBD2	CSVDGGLAGSSYEQYF	TGCAGCGTTGATGGAGGGCTAGCGGGAAGCTCCTACGAGCAGTACTTC
TRBV30	TRBJ1-1	-	-	CAWSGVVTEAFF	TGTGCCTGGAGTGGAGTTGTTACCGAAGCTTTCTTT
TRBV28	TRBJ1-5	-	-	CASRSWGESNQPQHF	TGTGCCAGCAGGTCGTGGGGGGAGAGCAATCAGCCCCAGCATTTT
TRBV2	TRBJ2-4	-	TRBD1	CASRKGQGFENIQYF	TGTGCCAGCAGGAAAGGACAGGGTTTTGAAAACATTCAGTACTTC
TRBV5-8	TRBJ1-1	-	-	CASSFSGTEAFF	TGTGCCAGCAGCTTTTCGGGGACTGAAGCTTTCTTT
TRBV28	TRBJ1-5	-	TRBD1	CASSSVGQGLNQPQHF	TGTGCCAGCAGTTCGGTGGGACAGGGATTAAATCAGCCCCAGCATTTT
TRBV7-6	TRBJ1-1	-	TRBD1	CASSLEDRGTEAFF	TGTGCCAGCAGCTTAGAAGACAGGGGTACTGAAGCTTTCTTT
TRBV6-5	TRBJ1-5	-	-	CASTNKNQPQHF	TGTGCCAGCACCAACAAGAATCAGCCCCAGCATTTT
TRBV29-1	TRBJ1-1	once	TRBD1	CSVFRQGGREAFF	TGCAGCGTTTTTAGACAGGGGGGTAGAGAAGCTTTCTTT
TRBV28	TRBJ1-5	-	-	CASSPHGGGSNQPQHF	TGTGCCAGCAGTCCACACGGGGGGGGAAGTAATCAGCCCCAGCATTTT
TRBV2	TRBJ1-6	few	TRBD1	CASSVGTGGEYNSPLHF	TGTGCCAGCAGTGTCGGGACAGGGGGAGAATATAATTCACCCCTCCACTTT
TRBV7-9	TRBJ1-2	-	-	CASSITGGYTF	TGTGCCAGCAGCATCACAGGAGGCTACACCTTC
TRBV6-5	TRBJ1-1	few	-	CASSYAGEATEAFF	TGTGCCAGCAGTTACGCAGGGGAAGCGACTGAAGCTTTCTTT